This passage covers 19 T cell receptor beta chains from one sample sequenced in a study of Tregs in tolerant kidney transplant recipients (dated by TCRdb to about 2019). Library preparation was by the immunoSEQ multiplex PCR assay. Imported from immuneACCESS, the table was reduced by TCRdb to in-frame sequences with V and J called. These copies leave out some clones; in studies compared against another copy, an unresolved V gene accounts for under half, and the cause of the remainder is not known. Within this sample are 90,000 to 150,000 clones, with almost 95% of them counted one time only. Roughly 0.63% of the sample is taken by the ten largest. The sample was CD4+ T cells from blood. These receptor sequences come from a human donor in good health.

The CDR3 loop reads CSVDTDGNTIYF. The CDR3 nucleotides are TGCAGCGTCGACACAGACGGAAACACCATATATTTT. The chain employs TRBV29-1 and TRBJ1-3; D uncertain. The germline V gene has CDR1 SQVTM and CDR2 ANQGSEA. Deletions cut 6 bases from V and 4 bases from J, with 10 bases between. This CDR3 region has 12 residues.

V gene TRBV5-4 combines with J gene TRBJ1-3; unclear D gene. Between the trimmed V and J ends, which lost 0 bases and 3 bases, there was a span of 7 bases. Germline V CDR1 and CDR2: SGHNT, YYREEE (reference sequence). The CDR3 runs to 14 residues. The CDR3 loop reads CASSLGRNGNTIYF. As DNA, the CDR3 is TGTGCCAGCAGCTTGGGACGGAATGGAAACACCATATATTTT.

V and J are TRBV9 and TRBJ1-3; maybe TRBD1 (5 bases). V lost 0 bases and J 11 bases, leaving 9 bases between the germline ends. This CDR3 comprises 12 residues. Germline lookup yields CDR1 SGDLS and CDR2 YYNGEE. The CDR3 reads CASSVERGPIYF. DNA for the CDR3: TGTGCCAGCAGCGTAGAACGGGGCCCCATATATTTT. The whole variable domain, remainder taken from reference TRBV9 and TRBJ1-3, is DSGVTQTPKHLITATGQRVTLRCSPRSGDLSVYWYQQSLDQGLQFLIQYYNGEERAKGNILERFSAQQFPDLHSELNLSSLELGDSALYFCASSVERGPIYFGEGSWLTVV.

J is TRBJ2-7 and V is TRBV27, with 16 bases lining up with TRBD2. CDR3 size: 14 residues. Germline trimming cut 10 bases from V and 7 bases from J; bases unmatched to any gene: 7. Germline V gene data show CDR1 as MNHEY and CDR2 as SMNVEV (reference sequence). Written as DNA, the CDR3 is TGTGCCACCCCAAGGGGACTAGCGGGAGGGGAGCAGTACTTC. Translating gives CATPRGLAGGEQYF.

This clone was observed a single time. This CDR3 is also generated by other DNA sequences in the sample. This chain links TRBV5-1 with TRBJ1-4, with a possible D match to TRBD1 (6 bases). CDR1 and CDR2 from the germline V gene are SGHRS and YFSETQ. The V end was cut by 0 bases, the J end by 5 bases, with 14 bases between. The CDR3 is 16 residues long. The chain's CDR3 is CASSLAGGGTNEKLFF. For the CDR3, the DNA is TGCGCCAGCAGCTTGGCCGGAGGAGGGACAAATGAAAAACTGTTTTTT.

This clone has just one count. The chain uses TRBV5-1 and TRBJ1-4; no clear D gene. The CDR3 consists of 15 residues. Trimming shortened V by 2 bases and J by 8 bases, and 16 bases separated the two germline ends. The germline V gene has CDR1 SGHRS and CDR2 YFSETQ. The CDR3 here is CASSFGGQEREKLFF. The CDR3 DNA reads TGCGCCAGCAGCTTTGGCGGGCAGGAGCGAGAAAAACTGTTTTTT.

This chain connects TRBV6-5 to TRBJ1-4; D ambiguous. This CDR3 is built from 12 residues. Germline V gives CDR1 MNHEY, CDR2 SVGAGI. V lost 5 bases and J lost 5, with 6 bases in between. CDR3 nucleotides: TGTGCCAGCAGTACAGTAAATGAAAAACTGTTTTTT. Encoded protein: CASSTVNEKLFF.

This clone has a handful of counts. The V and J genes are TRBV5-4 and TRBJ1-6; a weak D match, TRBD1 (6 bases). Germline V lookup: CDR1 SGHNT, CDR2 YYREEE (reference sequence). Trimming shortened V by 0 bases and J by 6 bases, and 13 bases separated the two germline ends. This CDR3 is built from 16 residues. The CDR3 protein is CASSLGGGGGNSPLHF. As DNA, the CDR3 is TGTGCCAGCAGCTTGGGAGGGGGAGGAGGTAATTCACCCCTCCACTTT.

This chain joins TRBV7-2 and TRBJ2-7; 7 bases are a match to TRBD2. The CDR3 consists of 16 residues. J was trimmed by 2 bases and V by 5 bases; bases with no gene match: 12. Per germline, CDR1 SGHTA and CDR2 FQGNSA. CDR3 sequence reads: CASSKAGTTTAYEQYF. In nucleotides, the CDR3 is TGTGCCAGCAGCAAAGCCGGGACTACCACCGCCTACGAGCAGTACTTC. The variable domain in full, completed from reference TRBV7-2 and TRBJ2-7, reads GAGVSQSPSNKVTEKGKDVELRCDPISGHTALYWYRQSLGQGLEFLIYFQGNSAPDKSGLPSDRFSAERTGGSVSTLTIQRTQQEDSAVYLCASSKAGTTTAYEQYFGPGTRLTVT.

The gene calls are TRBV14 and TRBJ1-2; D ambiguous. This CDR3 spans 17 amino acids. The V end lost 2 bases, the J end lost 4 bases, and 20 bases lay between the germline ends. CDR1 is SGHDN and CDR2 is FVKESK in the germline V gene. The CDR3 loop reads CASSQTPRRARSYGYTF. The CDR3 DNA follows: TGTGCCAGCAGCCAAACACCGCGGAGAGCCAGATCCTATGGCTACACCTTC.

J is TRBJ1-6 and V is TRBV11-2; TRBD1 agrees at 7 bases. The germline gives CDR1 SGHAT, CDR2 FQNNGV. This CDR3 has 14 residues. V shed 5 bases, J shed 10 bases, and the junction held 8 bases outside the gene matches. The CDR3 loop reads CASSQRQGSSPLHF. Written as DNA, the CDR3 is TGTGCCAGCAGCCAAAGACAGGGATCATCACCCCTCCACTTT.

The chain employs TRBV19 and TRBJ1-1; D remains ambiguous. The CDR3 length is 15 residues. Germline V lookup: CDR1 LNHDA, CDR2 SQIVND (reference sequence). The V and J ends lost 2 bases and 0 bases respectively, with 10 bases between them. In DNA, the CDR3 is TGTGCCAGTAGTATAATCCCTAGCATGAACACTGAAGCTTTCTTT. Translated: CASSIIPSMNTEAFF.

V is TRBV25-1 and J is TRBJ2-5, with D tentatively TRBD2 (5 bases). The CDR3 extends over 15 amino acids. With 1 base removed from V and 3 bases from J, the gap between germline ends came to 12 bases. Germline V CDR1 and CDR2: MGHDK, SYGVNS. The CDR3 region is CASSEFRGGEETQYF. The DNA of the CDR3 is TGTGCCAGCAGTGAATTCCGGGGTGGAGAAGAGACCCAGTACTTC.

V and J are TRBV10-3 and TRBJ2-3; maybe TRBD1 (6 bases). V was cut by 6 bases and J by 2 bases, with 15 bases left in between. The CDR3 runs 15 residues. Germline V gives CDR1 ENHRY, CDR2 SYGVKD. CDR3 nucleotides: TGTGCCATCAGACCCGGGACACTTCACACAGATACGCAGTATTTT. Residues: CAIRPGTLHTDTQYF.

The chain links TRBV18 to TRBJ2-4; 10 bases line up with TRBD2. The ends lost 5 bases at V and 1 base at J; junction bases unmatched: 20. The CDR3 is 21 amino acids. The germline V gene has CDR1 KGHSH and CDR2 LQKENI. CDR3 nucleotides: TGTGCCAGCTCAGCCCAACCTACCGGGACTAGCGACATAGTGGCCAAAAACATTCAGTACTTC. Protein: CASSAQPTGTSDIVAKNIQYF.

The rearrangement links TRBV5-8 to TRBJ2-2; D might be TRBD1 (5 bases). There are 15 residues in the CDR3. CDR1 is SGHTS and CDR2 is YDEGEE in the germline V gene. Trimming removed 4 bases at V and 1 base at J, with 11 bases between. The CDR3 loop is CASSDDRKNTGELFF. The DNA of the CDR3 is TGTGCCAGCAGCGACGACAGAAAGAACACCGGGGAGCTGTTTTTT.

The rearrangement joins TRBV18 to TRBJ2-7; 7 nucleotides agree with TRBD1. The V gene's germline CDR1 is KGHSH and CDR2 LQKENI. Trimming removed 6 bases from V and 5 bases from J; junction bases left unmatched: 7. CDR3 length equals 13 residues. The CDR3 DNA follows: TGTGCCAGCTCCCTAACAGGGGTTGACGAGCAGTACTTC. It is translated as CASSLTGVDEQYF.

This chain connects TRBV6-5 to TRBJ1-2, with D possibly TRBD1 on 5 matching bases. The germline V gene has CDR1 MNHEY and CDR2 SVGAGI. CDR3 size: 14 residues. Trimming left V 5 bases short and J 8 bases short, with 18 bases between. The CDR3 loop is CASSLSQRAGGYTF. Here the CDR3 DNA reads TGTGCCAGCAGTCTCTCCCAAAGGGCAGGGGGCTACACCTTC.

The CDR3 spells CASSLELLNNEQFF. As DNA, the CDR3 is TGTGCCAGCAGCTTAGAACTCCTCAACAATGAGCAGTTCTTC. The chain has TRBV11-2 and TRBJ2-1; D unclear. The V and J ends lost 0 bases and 5 bases respectively, with 8 bases between them. The CDR3 is 14 amino acids. Germline assignment: CDR1 SGHAT and CDR2 FQNNGV.